These T cell receptor beta chains were read from a single sample in a study of blood T cell repertoires in COVID-19. The assay was immunoSEQ multiplex PCR, and TCRdb's table has in-frame clones only and misses some. The repertoire holds about 180,000 clones, with around 86% as singletons. Sequenced material: peripheral blood. The receptors were sampled from a man in his sixties with COVID-19, enrolled during active disease. CDR3s include the opening cysteine and the closing phenylalanine or tryptophan. A D gene is named only where the DNA matches it firmly. For some rows the clone size is stated as once, few or many, or as a class when expanded; others skip it.

CDR3aa: CASSQGTSGYNEQFF
CDR3nt: TGCGCCAGCAGCCAAGGGACTAGCGGCTACAATGAGCAGTTCTTC
abundance: few
j_gene: TRBJ2-1
d_gene: TRBD2
v_gene: TRBV4-3

CDR3aa: CASSPGFNYGYTF
CDR3nt: TGTGCCAGCAGCCCAGGGTTTAACTATGGCTACACCTTC
abundance: NA
j_gene: TRBJ1-2
d_gene: NA
v_gene: TRBV7-2

CDR3aa: CASSESGTAFTDTQYF
CDR3nt: TGTGCCAGCAGTGAATCAGGGACAGCATTCACAGATACGCAGTATTTT
abundance: NA
j_gene: TRBJ2-3
d_gene: TRBD1
v_gene: TRBV25-1

CDR3aa: CASRLPLHSSNQPQHF
CDR3nt: TGTGCCAGCAGACTCCCTTTACACAGTAGCAATCAGCCCCAGCATTTT
abundance: few
j_gene: TRBJ1-5
d_gene: NA
v_gene: TRBV28

CDR3aa: CASSLPPSGQYF
CDR3nt: TGTGCCAGCAGTTTACCCCCTAGCGGGCAGTACTTC
abundance: NA
j_gene: TRBJ2-5
d_gene: TRBD2
v_gene: TRBV12-3/TRBV12-4

CDR3aa: CASSWGMGQQETQYF
CDR3nt: TGCGCCAGCAGCTGGGGGATGGGACAGCAAGAGACCCAGTACTTC
abundance: NA
j_gene: TRBJ2-5
d_gene: TRBD1
v_gene: TRBV5-1

CDR3aa: CASRQDERTSGSSRSYEQYF
CDR3nt: TGTGCAAGTCGCCAAGACGAAAGGACTAGCGGGAGTTCTAGGTCCTACGAGCAGTACTTC
abundance: NA
j_gene: TRBJ2-7
d_gene: NA
v_gene: TRBV12-2

CDR3aa: CASSYSHRNTEAFF
CDR3nt: TGTGCCAGCAGTTACTCGCACAGGAACACTGAAGCTTTCTTT
abundance: NA
j_gene: TRBJ1-1
d_gene: NA
v_gene: TRBV6-2/TRBV6-3

CDR3aa: CASSMLAGGSEQYF
CDR3nt: TGTGCCAGTAGTATGTTGGCAGGGGGCAGCGAGCAGTACTTC
abundance: NA
j_gene: TRBJ2-7
d_gene: TRBD1
v_gene: TRBV19

CDR3aa: CASSQEPQGSGELFF
CDR3nt: TGCGCCAGCAGCCAAGAACCCCAGGGATCCGGGGAGCTGTTTTTT
abundance: NA
j_gene: TRBJ2-2
d_gene: NA
v_gene: TRBV4-3

CDR3aa: CASSVGTGVSGNTIYF
CDR3nt: TGTGCCAGCAGCGTGGGGACAGGAGTTTCTGGAAACACCATATATTTT
abundance: NA
j_gene: TRBJ1-3
d_gene: TRBD1
v_gene: TRBV7-2

CDR3aa: CASSIEAGSTDTQYF
CDR3nt: TGTGCCAGCAGTATAGAAGCGGGGAGCACAGATACGCAGTATTTT
abundance: NA
j_gene: TRBJ2-3
d_gene: TRBD2
v_gene: TRBV6-4

CDR3aa: CASSSQLTGANVLTF
CDR3nt: TGTGCCAGTAGTTCACAGCTGACTGGGGCCAACGTCCTGACTTTC
abundance: NA
j_gene: TRBJ2-6
d_gene: NA
v_gene: TRBV19

CDR3aa: CSASSFVVAGANVLTF
CDR3nt: TGCAGTGCTAGTTCCTTCGTGGTAGCCGGGGCCAACGTCCTGACTTTC
abundance: once
j_gene: TRBJ2-6
d_gene: NA
v_gene: TRBV20-1

CDR3aa: CASSQGGTLGYEQYF
CDR3nt: TGTGCCAGCAGCCAAGGGGGGACTTTGGGCTACGAGCAGTACTTC
abundance: NA
j_gene: TRBJ2-7
d_gene: NA
v_gene: TRBV4-2

CDR3aa: CASTSPGAGYGYTF
CDR3nt: TGTGCCAGCACATCGCCAGGGGCGGGCTATGGCTACACCTTC
abundance: once
j_gene: TRBJ1-2
d_gene: NA
v_gene: TRBV6-5

CDR3aa: CASSDSGQVKDGYTF
CDR3nt: TGTGCCAGCAGTGACTCGGGACAGGTGAAAGATGGCTACACCTTC
abundance: NA
j_gene: TRBJ1-2
d_gene: TRBD1
v_gene: TRBV6-4

CDR3aa: CASSEDRVGTEAFF
CDR3nt: TGTGCCAGCTCAGAAGACAGGGTGGGCACTGAAGCTTTCTTT
abundance: NA
j_gene: TRBJ1-1
d_gene: TRBD1
v_gene: TRBV18

CDR3aa: CASSLGTIQETQYF
CDR3nt: TGCGCCAGCAGCTTGGGGACTATCCAAGAGACCCAGTACTTC
abundance: NA
j_gene: TRBJ2-5
d_gene: NA
v_gene: TRBV5-1

CDR3aa: CAISLDNLNTGELFF
CDR3nt: TGTGCCATCAGCCTGGACAACTTGAACACCGGGGAGCTGTTTTTT
abundance: few
j_gene: TRBJ2-2
d_gene: NA
v_gene: TRBV10-3

CDR3aa: CASRAPDGGASGELFF
CDR3nt: TGTGCCAGCAGAGCCCCGGACGGGGGGGCGTCCGGGGAGCTGTTTTTT
abundance: NA
j_gene: TRBJ2-2
d_gene: TRBD2
v_gene: TRBV6-6

CDR3aa: CASRTWGGDNEQFF
CDR3nt: TGTGCCAGCAGAACGTGGGGCGGGGACAATGAGCAGTTCTTC
abundance: NA
j_gene: TRBJ2-1
d_gene: NA
v_gene: TRBV5-6

CDR3aa: CASSYPGLTQETQYF
CDR3nt: TGTGCCAGCAGCTATCCGGGACTAACCCAAGAGACCCAGTACTTC
abundance: NA
j_gene: TRBJ2-5
d_gene: TRBD2
v_gene: TRBV5-4

CDR3aa: CASSSGQGNTEAFF
CDR3nt: TGTGCCAGCTCATCGGGACAGGGGAACACTGAAGCTTTCTTT
abundance: NA
j_gene: TRBJ1-1
d_gene: TRBD1
v_gene: TRBV18

CDR3aa: CASSQGRRAEAFF
CDR3nt: TGTGCCAGTAGTCAAGGGAGGAGGGCTGAAGCTTTCTTT
abundance: NA
j_gene: TRBJ1-1
d_gene: NA
v_gene: TRBV19

CDR3aa: CASSLAGWNYEQYF
CDR3nt: TGTGCCAGCAGCTTGGCCGGGTGGAACTACGAGCAGTACTTC
abundance: NA
j_gene: TRBJ2-7
d_gene: NA
v_gene: TRBV5-6

CDR3aa: CASSELGGIFGYTF
CDR3nt: TGTGCCAGCAGTGAATTAGGAGGGATCTTTGGCTACACCTTC
abundance: NA
j_gene: TRBJ1-2
d_gene: NA
v_gene: TRBV25-1

CDR3aa: CASSKGTGHSSYNEQFF
CDR3nt: TGTGCCAGTAGTAAAGGGACAGGCCACAGCTCCTACAATGAGCAGTTCTTC
abundance: few
j_gene: TRBJ2-1
d_gene: TRBD1
v_gene: TRBV19

CDR3aa: CASSVDNRGANYGYTF
CDR3nt: TGTGCCAGCAGTGTCGACAATCGGGGAGCTAACTATGGCTACACCTTC
abundance: NA
j_gene: TRBJ1-2
d_gene: NA
v_gene: TRBV25-1

CDR3aa: CASSVGQGTNEKLFF
CDR3nt: TGTGCCAGCAGCGTTGGACAGGGCACTAATGAAAAACTGTTTTTT
abundance: once
j_gene: TRBJ1-4
d_gene: TRBD1
v_gene: TRBV7-9

CDR3aa: CASSSQGVGTEAFF
CDR3nt: TGTGCCAGCAGCTCCCAGGGTGTCGGGACTGAAGCTTTCTTT
abundance: few
j_gene: TRBJ1-1
d_gene: NA
v_gene: TRBV7-2

CDR3aa: CASSLKNPGSLNEQFF
CDR3nt: TGTGCCAGCAGCTTAAAGAATCCGGGATCTCTCAATGAGCAGTTCTTC
abundance: NA
j_gene: TRBJ2-1
d_gene: NA
v_gene: TRBV7-3

CDR3aa: CASSSTGEIDHGYTF
CDR3nt: TGTGCCAGCAGCTCGACAGGGGAAATCGATCATGGCTACACCTTC
abundance: NA
j_gene: TRBJ1-2
d_gene: TRBD1
v_gene: TRBV5-6

CDR3aa: CASGTPGVGNTIYF
CDR3nt: TGTGCCAGCGGAACCCCAGGGGTGGGAAACACCATATATTTT
abundance: NA
j_gene: TRBJ1-3
d_gene: NA
v_gene: TRBV28

CDR3aa: CASLIAGRTSTDTQYF
CDR3nt: TGTGCCAGTCTTATAGCGGGGAGGACTAGCACAGATACGCAGTATTTT
abundance: NA
j_gene: TRBJ2-3
d_gene: TRBD2
v_gene: TRBV11-2

CDR3aa: CASSQMTGMNTEAFF
CDR3nt: TGCGCCAGCAGCCAAATGACAGGGATGAACACTGAAGCTTTCTTT
abundance: NA
j_gene: TRBJ1-1
d_gene: TRBD1
v_gene: TRBV4-3

CDR3aa: CATSDPRQGGYEQYF
CDR3nt: TGTGCCACCAGTGACCCCCGACAGGGGGGCTACGAGCAGTACTTC
abundance: NA
j_gene: TRBJ2-7
d_gene: TRBD1
v_gene: TRBV24-1

CDR3aa: CASSLGQMAFF
CDR3nt: TGTGCCAGCAGCTTGGGCCAGATGGCTTTCTTT
abundance: NA
j_gene: TRBJ1-1
d_gene: NA
v_gene: TRBV25-1

CDR3aa: CSASREAYEQYF
CDR3nt: TGCAGTGCTAGTAGGGAGGCCTACGAGCAGTACTTC
abundance: once
j_gene: TRBJ2-7
d_gene: NA
v_gene: TRBV20-1

CDR3aa: CASSPRTGGKSQPQHF
CDR3nt: TGTGCCAGCAGCCCAAGGACAGGGGGAAAAAGTCAGCCCCAGCATTTT
abundance: once
j_gene: TRBJ1-5
d_gene: TRBD1
v_gene: TRBV7-3

CDR3aa: CASKLATEAFF
CDR3nt: TGTGCCAGCAAGTTAGCCACTGAAGCTTTCTTT
abundance: NA
j_gene: TRBJ1-1
d_gene: NA
v_gene: TRBV2

CDR3aa: CASSKTGVTNSPLHF
CDR3nt: TGTGCCAGCAGTAAAACAGGGGTAACTAATTCACCCCTCCACTTT
abundance: NA
j_gene: TRBJ1-6
d_gene: TRBD1
v_gene: TRBV6-2/TRBV6-3

CDR3aa: CASSQPGKNYGYTF
CDR3nt: TGTGCCAGCAGCCAACCCGGGAAGAACTATGGCTACACCTTC
abundance: NA
j_gene: TRBJ1-2
d_gene: NA
v_gene: TRBV3-1/TRBV3-2

CDR3aa: CASLGGLAGETQYF
CDR3nt: TGTGCCAGCCTGGGGGGACTAGCTGGTGAGACCCAGTACTTC
abundance: NA
j_gene: TRBJ2-5
d_gene: TRBD2
v_gene: TRBV6-5

CDR3aa: CATSDSQQGVGPYNEQFF
CDR3nt: TGTGCCACCAGTGATTCTCAACAGGGAGTAGGCCCCTACAATGAGCAGTTCTTC
abundance: NA
j_gene: TRBJ2-1
d_gene: NA
v_gene: TRBV24-1

CDR3aa: CASSLLTPGAGGKNEQYF
CDR3nt: TGTGCCAGCAGCTTACTAACTCCCGGAGCGGGAGGGAAGAACGAGCAGTACTTC
abundance: NA
j_gene: TRBJ2-7
d_gene: TRBD2
v_gene: TRBV7-6

CDR3aa: CASSLGGQVGAEAFF
CDR3nt: TGTGCCAGCAGCTTGGGGGGACAGGTGGGCGCTGAAGCTTTCTTT
abundance: NA
j_gene: TRBJ1-1
d_gene: TRBD1
v_gene: TRBV7-2

CDR3aa: CASSLGTAGANVLTF
CDR3nt: TGTGCCAGCTCACTTGGGACAGCTGGGGCCAACGTCCTGACTTTC
abundance: once
j_gene: TRBJ2-6
d_gene: TRBD1
v_gene: TRBV18

CDR3aa: CAWSAAGNTEAFF
CDR3nt: TGTGCCTGGAGTGCCGCAGGGAACACTGAAGCTTTCTTT
abundance: NA
j_gene: TRBJ1-1
d_gene: NA
v_gene: TRBV30

CDR3aa: CASSRGGAGGYTF
CDR3nt: TGTGCCAGCAGTCGGGGGGGCGCTGGTGGCTACACCTTC
abundance: NA
j_gene: TRBJ1-2
d_gene: NA
v_gene: TRBV6-5